This T cell receptor beta chain is drawn from a study of blood T cell repertoires in COVID-19. Study-wide background: Some COVID-19 samples were acute and others convalescent; all came from the United States, Italy and Spain. T cells, B-cell-depleted T cells, or PBMCs provided the cDNA or gDNA that served as material.

As originally analysed: Reference gene primer amplification gave nucleated cell count estimates. Clones were read by immunoSEQ multiplex PCR, and TCRdb kept only the in-frame ones, dropping some. That table furnishes V, J and clone size, whereas the DNA furnished D and trimming. Among roughly 81,000 clones listed, about nine tenths were seen once. This receptor was identified in a woman aged 45-59 years in a cohort sampled during active COVID-19. The sample taken for sequencing was peripheral blood.

CDR3 in DNA: TGTGCCAGCAGTCCAACGGGACTCGTTTACGAGCAGTACTTC. This translates into CASSPTGLVYEQYF. The chain links TRBV27 to TRBJ2-7; D is perhaps TRBD2 (6 bases). There are 14 residues in the CDR3. CDR1 MNHEY and CDR2 SMNVEV come from the germline V gene (reference sequence). Between the trimmed V and J ends, which lost 5 bases and 4 bases, there was a span of 15 bases.